The rows below give T cell receptor beta chains drawn from one sample of a study of T cell responses to AZD1222 COVID-19 vaccine. Method: immunoSEQ multiplex PCR; TCRdb's copy keeps in-frame clones and lacks some. In the table there are about 120,000 clones, 70% to 90% of which are singletons. Sample: peripheral blood, taken on day 0 of AZD1222 vaccination. The receptors stem from an adult in good health. Each CDR3 is given with its conserved first and last residue. The D gene is left open where the match is weak. Only part of the rows carry a size: once, few, many, or a class if the clone is expanded.

.,TRBJ1-4,TRBV19,.,TGTGCCAGTAGCTCTGGGCACAGAAATGAAAAACTGTTTTTT,CASSSGHRNEKLFF
.,TRBJ2-7,TRBV19,TRBD2,TGTGCCACGACCCCCGGGACTAGAGTTAGCGAGCAGTACTTC,CATTPGTRVSEQYF
once,TRBJ2-7,TRBV19,.,TGTGCCAGTAGCGAACAGGGATACGAGCAGTACTTC,CASSEQGYEQYF
.,TRBJ1-3,TRBV13,.,TGTGCCAGCAGCTACCGGGACGGTGGAAACACCATATATTTT,CASSYRDGGNTIYF
.,TRBJ2-5,TRBV28,.,TGTGCCAGCGGGGGGGAGACCCAGTACTTC,CASGGETQYF
.,TRBJ1-4,TRBV30,.,TGTGCCTGGCAGCAGGTCCGAGCTGAAAAACTGTTTTTT,CAWQQVRAEKLFF
.,TRBJ2-7,TRBV18,.,TGTGCCAGCTCACCACGGAACAACCCCTACGAGCAGTACTTC,CASSPRNNPYEQYF
.,TRBJ1-5,TRBV28,TRBD1,TGTGCCAGTTGCGGGACAGGGAATCAGCCCCAGCATTTT,CASCGTGNQPQHF
.,TRBJ1-5,TRBV2,TRBD1,TGTGCCAGCAGCTACCAGGGGGCCCAACAGCCCCAGCATTTT,CASSYQGAQQPQHF
.,TRBJ2-3,TRBV7-3,TRBD2,TGTGCCAGCAGCTTAGCCAGCGGGAGCGCAGATACGCAGTATTTT,CASSLASGSADTQYF
.,TRBJ1-2,TRBV5-4,.,TGTGCCAGCAGTTTAGACAGCTATGGCTACACCTTC,CASSLDSYGYTF
.,TRBJ2-5,TRBV11-3,.,TGTGCCAGCAGCTTAGAGGGAGGAGGTGAAGTCAAGGAGACCCAGTACTTC,CASSLEGGGEVKETQYF
.,TRBJ1-2,TRBV3-1/TRBV3-2,TRBD1,TGTGCCAGCAGCCAGGACAGGAAGAACTATGGCTACACCTTC,CASSQDRKNYGYTF
.,TRBJ1-1,TRBV10-1,.,TGCGCCAGCAGTGAGAGTTCGGGGGGCACTGAAGCTTTCTTT,CASSESSGGTEAFF
.,TRBJ1-2,TRBV9,.,TGTGCCAGCAGCGTATCCCCCGACGTTCATGGCTACACCTTC,CASSVSPDVHGYTF
.,TRBJ2-7,TRBV5-1,TRBD1,TGCGCCAGCAGCTCTCAGATACGGACAGGGGGCTTGTTGGACGAGCAGTACTTC,CASSSQIRTGGLLDEQYF
.,TRBJ1-3,TRBV7-8,TRBD1,TGTGCCAGCAGCAACAGGACAGGGAAAGGAAACACCATATATTTT,CASSNRTGKGNTIYF
once,TRBJ1-5,TRBV27,.,TGTGCCAGCAGTAAAGGGGGGCTTATCAATCAGCCCCAGCATTTT,CASSKGGLINQPQHF
.,TRBJ2-3,TRBV7-8,TRBD2,TGTGCCAGCAGCTTAATTGGGGGGAGGGGCACAGATACGCAGTATTTT,CASSLIGGRGTDTQYF
.,TRBJ1-1,TRBV19,.,TGTGCCACAAACTCCCAGGGTAGACCGAACACTGAAGCTTTCTTT,CATNSQGRPNTEAFF
.,TRBJ2-2,TRBV19,.,TGTGCCACCATGGGCAGGACGAACACCGGGGAGCTGTTTTTT,CATMGRTNTGELFF
once,TRBJ1-2,TRBV27,TRBD1,TGTGCCAGCAGTTATTCCCGACAGGGCCGTCATGGCTACACCTTC,CASSYSRQGRHGYTF
.,TRBJ2-5,TRBV3-1/TRBV3-2,TRBD2,TGTGCCAGCAGCCAAGGGAGGCGGGGGGCGGAAGAGACCCAGTACTTC,CASSQGRRGAEETQYF
.,TRBJ1-2,TRBV30,.,TGTGCCTGGAGTCTCCGGGGGGGTGGGACCTATGGCTACACCTTC,CAWSLRGGGTYGYTF
.,TRBJ1-5,TRBV6-5,TRBD1,TGTGCCAGCAGTTCGGGACAGGTTGGCCAGCCCCAGCATTTT,CASSSGQVGQPQHF
.,TRBJ1-1,TRBV18,.,TGTGCCAGCTCACCTACCAAGGGGAACACTGAAGCTTTCTTT,CASSPTKGNTEAFF
.,TRBJ2-5,TRBV12-2,.,TGTGCAAGTCGCTTAGCGGGAGTTTATCGGCGCCGTGAATGGGAGACCCAGTACTTC,CASRLAGVYRRREWETQYF
.,TRBJ1-2,TRBV19,TRBD1,TGTGCCAGTACCAAGGACAGGGTTTTTAGAAACTATGGCTACACCTTC,CASTKDRVFRNYGYTF
once,TRBJ1-1,TRBV4-1,TRBD1,TGCGCCAGCAGCTACGGACAGGGGGCTGGCACTGAAGCTTTCTTT,CASSYGQGAGTEAFF
.,TRBJ2-1,TRBV29-1,TRBD1,TGCAGCGCTACAAGACAGGGGGGAGATGAGCAGTTCTTC,CSATRQGGDEQFF
.,TRBJ2-5,TRBV5-1,.,TGCGCCAGCAGAATGGGAGCTGGTGAGGAGACCCAGTACTTC,CASRMGAGEETQYF
.,TRBJ2-7,TRBV29-1,.,TGCAGCGTTGCCAAAGGTGTGGGAGCCTACGAGCAGTACTTC,CSVAKGVGAYEQYF
.,TRBJ1-4,TRBV19,.,TGTGCCAGTAGTTCACCGGGACGGACAACAGTTGAAAAACTGTTTTTT,CASSSPGRTTVEKLFF
.,TRBJ1-1,TRBV30,.,TGTGCCTGGAGGGAGCAACAGCACAGGGCGTCGGCTTTCTTT,CAWREQQHRASAFF
once,TRBJ2-2,TRBV6-5,TRBD1,TGTGCCAGCACGAGGGGGCGGGTAAACACCGGGGAGCTGTTTTTT,CASTRGRVNTGELFF
.,TRBJ2-7,TRBV7-2,.,TGTGCCAGCAGCTCCCAGGGTTCCTACGAGCAGTACTTC,CASSSQGSYEQYF
.,TRBJ2-2,TRBV28,TRBD2,TGTGCCAGCAGTCTCCCGGGACTAGCTAAAGTCGGGGAGCTGTTTTTT,CASSLPGLAKVGELFF
.,TRBJ1-2,TRBV29-1,TRBD1,TGCAGCGGGACAGGGAGAAACTATGGCTACACCTTC,CSGTGRNYGYTF